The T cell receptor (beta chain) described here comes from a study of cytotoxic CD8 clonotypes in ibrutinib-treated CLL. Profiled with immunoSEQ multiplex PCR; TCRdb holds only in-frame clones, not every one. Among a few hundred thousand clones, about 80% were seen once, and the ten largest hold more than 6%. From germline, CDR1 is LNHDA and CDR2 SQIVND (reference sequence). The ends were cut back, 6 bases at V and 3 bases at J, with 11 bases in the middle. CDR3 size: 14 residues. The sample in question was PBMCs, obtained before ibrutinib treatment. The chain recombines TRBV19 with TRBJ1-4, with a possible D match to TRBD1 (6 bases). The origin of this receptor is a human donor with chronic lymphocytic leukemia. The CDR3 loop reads CASSVTGSNEKLFF. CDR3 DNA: TGTGCCAGTAGCGTGACAGGTTCTAATGAAAAACTGTTTTTT.